Reported below is one T cell receptor (beta chain). As yet, its antigen is unknown. CDR1 is MGHDK and CDR2 is SYGVNS in the germline V gene. This CDR3 is built from 15 residues. Trimming took off 4 bases at V and 1 base at J, with 10 bases between the two ends. Cultured CD4+ T-cell DNA underwent Oncomine TCR Beta short-read sequencing. TCRdb re-derived calls from the PCR reads in MiXCR, one entry per CDR3 protein. The sample lists around 6,500 distinct CDR3 sequences, around a third occurring once. The data originate from a study of vaccination and CD4 T cells after COVID-19. About the research overall: Stimuli were overlapping spike peptide pools of SARS-CoV-2 and three common cold coronaviruses (HCoV-NL63, HCoV-OC43, HCoV-229E).

Sample treatment: roughly 11-day PBMC culture with coronavirus spike peptide pools or control peptides (ViraFEST assay). During the years 2011-2018, before the COVID-19 pandemic, the unexposed donor's CD4+ T cells were collected. ViraFEST stimulated the growth of antigen-specific T cells using peptide pools and subsequently profiled their TCRs by sequencing. Points from the study as a whole: Going from approximately 21 to 38, median SARS-CoV-2-reactive clonotypes did not rise significantly.

Sequencing input: CD4+ T cells from blood, cultured in vitro. J is TRBJ2-2 and V is TRBV25-1, with no clear D. The source of this sequence is a human donor in good health. DNA for the CDR3: TGTGCCAGCAGTGGAACACGGATGAACACCGGGGAGCTGTTTTTT. Its translation: CASSGTRMNTGELFF.